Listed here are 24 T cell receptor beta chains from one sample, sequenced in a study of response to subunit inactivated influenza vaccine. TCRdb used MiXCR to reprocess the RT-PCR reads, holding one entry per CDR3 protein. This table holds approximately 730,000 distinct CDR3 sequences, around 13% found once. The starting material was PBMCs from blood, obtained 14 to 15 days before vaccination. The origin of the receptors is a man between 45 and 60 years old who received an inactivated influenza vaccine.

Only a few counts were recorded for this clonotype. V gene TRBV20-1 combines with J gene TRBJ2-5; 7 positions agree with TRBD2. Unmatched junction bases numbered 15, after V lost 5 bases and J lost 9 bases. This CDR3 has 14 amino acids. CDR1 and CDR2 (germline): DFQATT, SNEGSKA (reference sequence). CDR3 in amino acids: CSAPRSAGEWAQYF. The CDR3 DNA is TGCAGTGCTCCCAGGTCCGCGGGAGAATGGGCCCAGTACTTC.

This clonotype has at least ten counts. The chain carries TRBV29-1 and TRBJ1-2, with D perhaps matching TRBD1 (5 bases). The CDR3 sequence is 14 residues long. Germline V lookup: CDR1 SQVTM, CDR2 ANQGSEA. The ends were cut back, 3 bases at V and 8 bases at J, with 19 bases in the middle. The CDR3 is CSVDWYRGDVGYTF. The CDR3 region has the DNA TGCAGCGTTGACTGGTATCGGGGGGACGTGGGCTACACCTTC.

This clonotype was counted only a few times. CDR3 region: CATSSRSETGDYEQYF. CDR3 nucleotides: TGTGCCACCAGCTCCCGCTCCGAGACAGGGGACTACGAGCAGTACTTC. This chain connects TRBV15 to TRBJ2-7, with TRBD1 matching 8 bases. V shed 5 bases and J 3 bases; nucleotides not matched to a gene: 12. The CDR3 has 16 amino acids. In germline, CDR1 is LNHNV, CDR2 YYDKDF (reference sequence).

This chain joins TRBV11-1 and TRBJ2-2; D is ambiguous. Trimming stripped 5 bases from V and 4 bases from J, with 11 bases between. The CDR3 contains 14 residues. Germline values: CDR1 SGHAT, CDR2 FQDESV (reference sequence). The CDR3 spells CASSRLLGTGELFF. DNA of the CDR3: TGTGCCAGCAGCCGACTTTTGGGCACCGGGGAGCTGTTTTTT.

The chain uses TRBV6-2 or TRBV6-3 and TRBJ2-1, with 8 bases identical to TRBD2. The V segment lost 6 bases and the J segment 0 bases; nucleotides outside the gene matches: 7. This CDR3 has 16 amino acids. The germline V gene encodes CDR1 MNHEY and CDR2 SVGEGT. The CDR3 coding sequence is TGTGCCAGCAGCATACTAGCGGTTAGCTCCTACAATGAGCAGTTCTTC. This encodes CASSILAVSSYNEQFF.

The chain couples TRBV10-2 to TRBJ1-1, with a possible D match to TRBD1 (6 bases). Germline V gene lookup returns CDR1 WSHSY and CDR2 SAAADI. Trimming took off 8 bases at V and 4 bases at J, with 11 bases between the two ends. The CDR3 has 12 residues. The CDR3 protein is CASEGGGTEAFF. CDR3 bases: TGCGCCAGCGAAGGAGGGGGCACTGAAGCTTTCTTT.

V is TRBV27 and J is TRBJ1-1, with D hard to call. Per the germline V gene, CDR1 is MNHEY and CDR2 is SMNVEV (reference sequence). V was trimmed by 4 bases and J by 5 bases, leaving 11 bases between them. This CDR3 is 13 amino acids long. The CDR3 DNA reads TGTGCCAGCAGTTCCGGACGGAAAACTGAAGCTTTCTTT. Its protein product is CASSSGRKTEAFF.

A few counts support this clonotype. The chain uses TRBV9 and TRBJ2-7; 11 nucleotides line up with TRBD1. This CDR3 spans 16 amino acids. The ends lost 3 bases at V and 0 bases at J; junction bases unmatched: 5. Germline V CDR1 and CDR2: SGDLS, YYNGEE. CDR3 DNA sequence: TGTGCCAGCAGCGCTGGACAGGGGGCCGCCTCCTACGAGCAGTACTTC. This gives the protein CASSAGQGAASYEQYF.

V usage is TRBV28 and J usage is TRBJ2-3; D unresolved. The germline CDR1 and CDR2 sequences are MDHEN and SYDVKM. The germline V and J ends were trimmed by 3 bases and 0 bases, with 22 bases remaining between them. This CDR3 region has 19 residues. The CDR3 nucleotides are TGTGCCAGCAGTTTTTTGACACCTAAACCTCTTCTAAGCACAGATACGCAGTATTTT. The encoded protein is CASSFLTPKPLLSTDTQYF.

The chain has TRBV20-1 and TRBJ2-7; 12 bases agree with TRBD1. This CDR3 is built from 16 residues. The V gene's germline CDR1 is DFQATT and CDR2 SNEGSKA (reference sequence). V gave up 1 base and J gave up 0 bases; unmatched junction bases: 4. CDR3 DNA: TGCAGTGCTAGAGGGGGGGGACAGGGGGCCTCCTACGAGCAGTACTTC. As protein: CSARGGGQGASYEQYF.

The DNA of the CDR3 is TGCGCCAGCAGCCAAGAAGTTAACACCGAGGGGAACAATGAGCAGTTCTTC. This codes for CASSQEVNTEGNNEQFF. The chain has TRBV4-3 and TRBJ2-1; TRBD1 or TRBD2 may be the D gene (5 bases each). The CDR3 runs 17 residues. Trimming cost V 0 bases and J 5 bases, with 17 bases left between them. Looked up from germline, CDR1 is LGHNA and CDR2 is YSLEER.

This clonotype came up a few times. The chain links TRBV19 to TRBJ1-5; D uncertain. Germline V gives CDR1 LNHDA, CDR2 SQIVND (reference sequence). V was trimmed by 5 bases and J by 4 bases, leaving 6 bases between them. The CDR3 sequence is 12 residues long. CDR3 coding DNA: TGTGCCAGTAGTGAGGATAATCAGCCCCAGCATTTT. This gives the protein CASSEDNQPQHF.

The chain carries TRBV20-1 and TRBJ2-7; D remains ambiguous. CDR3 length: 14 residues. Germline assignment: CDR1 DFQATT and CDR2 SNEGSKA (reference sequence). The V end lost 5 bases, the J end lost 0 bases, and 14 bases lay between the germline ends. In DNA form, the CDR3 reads TGCAGTGCTGGTAGTCAGGAGATCTCCTACGAGCAGTACTTC. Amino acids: CSAGSQEISYEQYF.

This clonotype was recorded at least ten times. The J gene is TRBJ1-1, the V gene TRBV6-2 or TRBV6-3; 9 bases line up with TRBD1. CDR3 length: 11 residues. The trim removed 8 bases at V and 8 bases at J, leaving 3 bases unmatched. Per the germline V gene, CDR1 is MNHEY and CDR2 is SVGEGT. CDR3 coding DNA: TGTGCCAGCGCCGGACAGGGGGAAGCTTTCTTT. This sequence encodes CASAGQGEAFF.

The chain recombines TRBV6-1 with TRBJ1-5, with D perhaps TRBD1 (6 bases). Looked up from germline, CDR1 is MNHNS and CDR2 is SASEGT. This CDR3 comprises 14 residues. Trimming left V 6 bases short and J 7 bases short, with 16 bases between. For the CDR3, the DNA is TGTGCCAGCAGAAGACGGGTCGGGGGCCAGCCCCAGCATTTT. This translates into CASRRRVGGQPQHF.

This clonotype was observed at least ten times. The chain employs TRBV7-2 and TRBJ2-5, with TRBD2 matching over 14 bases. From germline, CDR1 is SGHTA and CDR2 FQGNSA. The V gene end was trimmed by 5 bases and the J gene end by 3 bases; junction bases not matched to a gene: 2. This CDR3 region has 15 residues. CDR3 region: CASSKGLAGEETQYF. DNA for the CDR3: TGTGCCAGCAGCAAGGGACTAGCGGGGGAAGAGACCCAGTACTTC.

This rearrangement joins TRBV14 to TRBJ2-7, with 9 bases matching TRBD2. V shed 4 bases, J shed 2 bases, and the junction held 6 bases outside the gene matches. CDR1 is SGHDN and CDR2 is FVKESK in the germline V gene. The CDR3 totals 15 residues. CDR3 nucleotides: TGTGCCAGCAGCCCAGGACTAGCGCTCGCCTACGAGCAGTACTTC. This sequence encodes CASSPGLALAYEQYF.

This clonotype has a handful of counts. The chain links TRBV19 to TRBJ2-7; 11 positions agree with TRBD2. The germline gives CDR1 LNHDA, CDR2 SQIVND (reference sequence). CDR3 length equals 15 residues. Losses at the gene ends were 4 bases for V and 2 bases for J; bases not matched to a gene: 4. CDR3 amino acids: CASSTLAGGTYEQYF. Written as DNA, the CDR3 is TGTGCCAGTAGTACGCTAGCGGGGGGAACCTACGAGCAGTACTTC.

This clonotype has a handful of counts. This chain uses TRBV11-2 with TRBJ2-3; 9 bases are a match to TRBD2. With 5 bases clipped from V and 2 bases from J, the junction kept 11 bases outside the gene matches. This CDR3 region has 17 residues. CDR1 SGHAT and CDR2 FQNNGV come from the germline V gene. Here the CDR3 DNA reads TGTGCCAGCAGCCGCCGGGGCGGGGGGGGCTTCACAGATACGCAGTATTTT. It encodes CASSRRGGGGFTDTQYF.

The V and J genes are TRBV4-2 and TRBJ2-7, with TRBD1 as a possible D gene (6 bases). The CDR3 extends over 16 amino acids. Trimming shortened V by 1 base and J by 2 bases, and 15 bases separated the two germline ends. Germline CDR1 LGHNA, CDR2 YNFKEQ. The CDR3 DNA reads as TGTGCCAGCAGCCAAGTTACCGTACAGGGACCCTACGAGCAGTACTTC. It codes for CASSQVTVQGPYEQYF.

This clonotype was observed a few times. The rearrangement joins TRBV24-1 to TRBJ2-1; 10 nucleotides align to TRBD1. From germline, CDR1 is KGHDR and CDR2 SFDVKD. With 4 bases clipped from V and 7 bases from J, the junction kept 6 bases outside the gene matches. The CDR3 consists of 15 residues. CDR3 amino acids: CATSEPGQGRNEQFF. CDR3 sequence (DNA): TGTGCCACCAGTGAACCGGGACAGGGGAGGAATGAGCAGTTCTTC.

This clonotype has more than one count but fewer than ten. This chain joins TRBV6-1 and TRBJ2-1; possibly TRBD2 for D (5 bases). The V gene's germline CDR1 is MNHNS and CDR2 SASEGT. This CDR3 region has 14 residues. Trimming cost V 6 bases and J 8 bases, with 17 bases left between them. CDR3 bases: TGTGCCAGCAGAGACCCTAGCCCTCGTTATGAGCAGTTCTTC. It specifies CASRDPSPRYEQFF.

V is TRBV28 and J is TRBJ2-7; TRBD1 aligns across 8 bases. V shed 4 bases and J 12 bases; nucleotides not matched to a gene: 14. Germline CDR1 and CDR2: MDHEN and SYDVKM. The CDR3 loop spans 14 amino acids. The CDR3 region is CASSSYGQGLETYF. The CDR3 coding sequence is TGTGCCAGCAGTTCGTATGGACAGGGTCTTGAAACGTACTTC. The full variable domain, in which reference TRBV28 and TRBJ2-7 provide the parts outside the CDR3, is DVKVTQSSRYLVKRTGEKVFLECVQDMDHENMFWYRQDPGLGLRLIYFSYDVKMKEKGDIPEGYSVSREKKERFSLILESASTNQTSMYLCASSSYGQGLETYFGPGTRLTVT.

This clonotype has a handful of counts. The CDR3 is CASRRQGSNEQFF. Here the CDR3 DNA reads TGTGCCAGCAGGAGACAGGGCTCTAATGAGCAGTTCTTC. The rearrangement links TRBV6-1 to TRBJ2-1; 7 bases align to TRBD1. The CDR3 totals 13 residues. The junction had 6 bases not matched to a gene; V was cut back by 6 bases and J by 7 bases. Germline V gene data show CDR1 as MNHNS and CDR2 as SASEGT.